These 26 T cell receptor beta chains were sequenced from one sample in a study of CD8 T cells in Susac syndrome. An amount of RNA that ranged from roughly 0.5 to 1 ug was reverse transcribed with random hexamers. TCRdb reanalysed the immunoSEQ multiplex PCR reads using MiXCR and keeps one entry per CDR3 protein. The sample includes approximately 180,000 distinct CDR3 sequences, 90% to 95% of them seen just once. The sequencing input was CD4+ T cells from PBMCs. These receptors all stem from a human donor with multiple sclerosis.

This CDR3 reads CSARVGSGRSAYEQYF. The CDR3 bases are TGCAGTGCTAGAGTTGGTAGCGGGAGGTCAGCCTACGAGCAGTACTTC. The chain employs TRBV20-1 and TRBJ2-7; 10 positions match TRBD2. Losses at the gene ends were 1 base for V and 2 bases for J; bases not matched to a gene: 8. The CDR3 covers 16 residues. Germline V CDR1 and CDR2: DFQATT, SNEGSKA (reference sequence).

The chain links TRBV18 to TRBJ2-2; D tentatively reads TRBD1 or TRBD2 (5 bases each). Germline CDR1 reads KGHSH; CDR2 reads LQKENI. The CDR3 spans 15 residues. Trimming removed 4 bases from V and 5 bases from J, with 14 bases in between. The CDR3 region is CASSRGTPGTGELFF. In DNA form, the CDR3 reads TGTGCCAGCTCACGAGGGACCCCGGGGACCGGGGAGCTGTTTTTT.

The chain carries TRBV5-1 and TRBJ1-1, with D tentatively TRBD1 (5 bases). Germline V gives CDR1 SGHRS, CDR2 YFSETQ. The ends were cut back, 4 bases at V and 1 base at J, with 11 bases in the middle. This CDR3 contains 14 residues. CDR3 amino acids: CASSRVGGNTEAFF. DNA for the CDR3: TGCGCCAGCAGCCGGGTGGGGGGGAACACTGAAGCTTTCTTT.

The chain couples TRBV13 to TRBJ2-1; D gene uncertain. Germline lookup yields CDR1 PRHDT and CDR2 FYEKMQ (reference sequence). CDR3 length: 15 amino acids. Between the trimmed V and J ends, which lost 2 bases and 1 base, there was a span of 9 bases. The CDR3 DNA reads TGTGCCAGCAGCTTACGGATTTCGTCCTACAATGAGCAGTTCTTC. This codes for CASSLRISSYNEQFF.

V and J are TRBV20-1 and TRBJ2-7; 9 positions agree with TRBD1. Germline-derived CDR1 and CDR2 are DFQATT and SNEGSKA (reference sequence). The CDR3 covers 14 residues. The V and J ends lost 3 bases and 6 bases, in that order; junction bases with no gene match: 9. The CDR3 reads CSASTGTGLGEQYF. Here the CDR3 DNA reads TGCAGTGCTAGCACCGGGACAGGGTTAGGCGAGCAGTACTTC.

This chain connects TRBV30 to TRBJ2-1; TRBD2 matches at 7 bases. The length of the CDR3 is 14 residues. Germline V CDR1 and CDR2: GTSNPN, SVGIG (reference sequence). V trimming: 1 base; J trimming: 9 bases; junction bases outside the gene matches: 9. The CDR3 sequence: CAWSATLERGEQFF. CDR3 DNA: TGTGCCTGGAGTGCCACGCTGGAGCGGGGTGAGCAGTTCTTC.

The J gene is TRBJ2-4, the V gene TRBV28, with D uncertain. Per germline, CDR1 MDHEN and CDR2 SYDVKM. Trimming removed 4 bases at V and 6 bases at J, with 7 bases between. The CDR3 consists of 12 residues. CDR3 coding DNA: TGTGCCAGCAGTTCCCCTCCAAACATTCAGTACTTC. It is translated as CASSSPPNIQYF.

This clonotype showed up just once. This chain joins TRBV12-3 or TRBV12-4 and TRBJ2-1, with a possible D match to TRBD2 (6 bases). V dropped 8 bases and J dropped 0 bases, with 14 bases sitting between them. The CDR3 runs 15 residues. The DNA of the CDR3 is TGTGCCAGCGGACTTAGCGGTACCTCCTACAATGAGCAGTTCTTC. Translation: CASGLSGTSYNEQFF.

Here the CDR3 DNA reads TGCGCCAGCAGCTCCGATACCGGAAACACCATATATTTT. It yields the protein CASSSDTGNTIYF. The chain uses TRBV5-1 and TRBJ1-3; unclear D gene. Per the germline V gene, CDR1 is SGHRS and CDR2 is YFSETQ. The V end lost 3 bases, the J end lost 4 bases, and 8 bases lay between the germline ends. The CDR3 runs to 13 residues.

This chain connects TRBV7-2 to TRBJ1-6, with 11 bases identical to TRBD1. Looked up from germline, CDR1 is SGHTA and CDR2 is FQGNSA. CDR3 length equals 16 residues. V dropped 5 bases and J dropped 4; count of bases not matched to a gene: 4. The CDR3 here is CASSRTGGAYNSPLHF. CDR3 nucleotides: TGTGCCAGCAGCCGGACAGGGGGCGCATATAATTCACCCCTCCACTTT.

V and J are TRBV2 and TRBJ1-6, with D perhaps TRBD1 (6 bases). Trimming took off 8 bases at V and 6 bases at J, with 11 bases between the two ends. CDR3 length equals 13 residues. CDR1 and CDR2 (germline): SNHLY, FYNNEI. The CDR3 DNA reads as TGTGCCAGCCGACAGGAGACTAATTCACCCCTCCACTTT. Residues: CASRQETNSPLHF. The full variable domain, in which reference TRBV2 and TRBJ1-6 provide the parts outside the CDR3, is EPEVTQTPSHQVTQMGQEVILRCVPISNHLYFYWYRQILGQKVEFLVSFYNNEISEKSEIFDDQFSVERPDGSNFTLKIRSTKLEDSAMYFCASRQETNSPLHFGNGTRLTVT.

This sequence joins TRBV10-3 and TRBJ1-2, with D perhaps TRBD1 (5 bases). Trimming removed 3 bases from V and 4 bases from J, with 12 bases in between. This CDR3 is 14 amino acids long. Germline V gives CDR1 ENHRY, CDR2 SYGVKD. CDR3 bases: TGTGCCATCAGTGATGCAGGGAGGGGCTATGGCTACACCTTC. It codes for CAISDAGRGYGYTF.

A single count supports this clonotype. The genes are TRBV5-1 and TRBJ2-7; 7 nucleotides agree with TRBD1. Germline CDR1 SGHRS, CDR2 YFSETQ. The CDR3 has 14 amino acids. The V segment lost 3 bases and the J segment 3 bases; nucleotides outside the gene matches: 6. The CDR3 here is CASSSGQPIYEQYF. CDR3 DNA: TGCGCCAGCAGCTCGGGACAGCCCATCTACGAGCAGTACTTC.

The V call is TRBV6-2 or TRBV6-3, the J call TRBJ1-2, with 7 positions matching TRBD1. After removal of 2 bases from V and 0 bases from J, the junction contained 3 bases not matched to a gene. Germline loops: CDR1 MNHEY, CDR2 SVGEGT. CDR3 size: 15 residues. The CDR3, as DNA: TGTGCCAGCAGTTACGCCGGGACAGCTAACTATGGCTACACCTTC. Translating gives CASSYAGTANYGYTF.

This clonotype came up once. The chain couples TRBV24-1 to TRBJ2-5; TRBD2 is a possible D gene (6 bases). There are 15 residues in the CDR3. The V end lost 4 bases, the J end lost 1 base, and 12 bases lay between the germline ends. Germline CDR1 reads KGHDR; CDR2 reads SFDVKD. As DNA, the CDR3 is TGTGCCACCAGTGACGCGGGACGACTCCAAGAGACCCAGTACTTC. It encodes CATSDAGRLQETQYF.

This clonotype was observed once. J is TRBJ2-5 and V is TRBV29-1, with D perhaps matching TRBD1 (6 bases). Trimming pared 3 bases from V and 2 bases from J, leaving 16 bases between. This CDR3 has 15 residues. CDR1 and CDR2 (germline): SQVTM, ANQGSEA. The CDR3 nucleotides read TGCAGCGTTGATGGTGGACAGAACATTCAAGAGACCCAGTACTTC. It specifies CSVDGGQNIQETQYF.

CDR3 coding DNA: TGTGCCAGCAGTTTAAGGAGCAGGGAGACCCAGTACTTC. This gives the protein CASSLRSRETQYF. The V call is TRBV27, the J call TRBJ2-5; D remains unclear. The CDR3 is 13 residues long. CDR1 and CDR2 (germline): MNHEY, SMNVEV (reference sequence). Trimming cost V 2 bases and J 5 bases, with 9 bases left between them.

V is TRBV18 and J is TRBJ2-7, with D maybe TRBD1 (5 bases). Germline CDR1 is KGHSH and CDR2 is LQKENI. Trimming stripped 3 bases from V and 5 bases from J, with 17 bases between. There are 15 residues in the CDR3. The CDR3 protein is CASSPSGAGSNEQYF. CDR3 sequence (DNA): TGTGCCAGCTCACCCAGTGGGGCAGGGTCCAACGAGCAGTACTTC.

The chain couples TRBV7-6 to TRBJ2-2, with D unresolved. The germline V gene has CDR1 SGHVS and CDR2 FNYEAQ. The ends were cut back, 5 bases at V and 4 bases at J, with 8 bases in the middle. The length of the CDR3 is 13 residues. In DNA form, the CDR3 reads TGTGCCAGCAGCAGGGCTGCCACCGGGGAGCTGTTTTTT. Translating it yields CASSRAATGELFF.

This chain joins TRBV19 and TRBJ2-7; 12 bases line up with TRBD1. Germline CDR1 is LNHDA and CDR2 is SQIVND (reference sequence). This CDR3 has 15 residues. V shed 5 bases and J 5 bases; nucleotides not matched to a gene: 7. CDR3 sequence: CASSAGQGAFDEQYF. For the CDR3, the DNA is TGTGCCAGTAGTGCGGGACAGGGGGCGTTCGACGAGCAGTACTTC. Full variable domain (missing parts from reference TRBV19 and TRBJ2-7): DGGITQSPKYLFRKEGQNVTLSCEQNLNHDAMYWYRQDPGQGLRLIYYSQIVNDFQKGDIAEGYSVSREKKESFPLTVTSAQKNPTAFYLCASSAGQGAFDEQYFGPGTRLTVT.

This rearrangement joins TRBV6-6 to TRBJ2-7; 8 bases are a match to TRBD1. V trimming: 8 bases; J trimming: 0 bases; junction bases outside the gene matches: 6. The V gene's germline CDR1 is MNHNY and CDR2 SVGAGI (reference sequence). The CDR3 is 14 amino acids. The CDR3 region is CASGRTGTSYEQYF. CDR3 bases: TGTGCCAGCGGAAGGACAGGGACCTCCTACGAGCAGTACTTC.

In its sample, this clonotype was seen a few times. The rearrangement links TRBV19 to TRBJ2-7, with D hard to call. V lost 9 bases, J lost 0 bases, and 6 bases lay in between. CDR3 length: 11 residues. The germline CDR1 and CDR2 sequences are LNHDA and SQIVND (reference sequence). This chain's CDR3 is CARDSSYEQYF. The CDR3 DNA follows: TGTGCCAGGGATAGCTCCTACGAGCAGTACTTC.

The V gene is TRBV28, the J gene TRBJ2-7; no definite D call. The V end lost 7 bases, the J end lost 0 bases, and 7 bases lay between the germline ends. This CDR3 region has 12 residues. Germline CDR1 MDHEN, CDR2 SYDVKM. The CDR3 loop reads CASTTRSYEQYF. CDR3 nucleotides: TGTGCCAGCACCACCCGCTCCTACGAGCAGTACTTC.

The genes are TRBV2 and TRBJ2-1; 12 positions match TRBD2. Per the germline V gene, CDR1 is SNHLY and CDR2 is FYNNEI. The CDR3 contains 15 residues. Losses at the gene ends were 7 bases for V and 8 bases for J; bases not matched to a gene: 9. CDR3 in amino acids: CASTPRLAGGYEQFF. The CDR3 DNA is TGTGCCAGCACCCCCCGCCTAGCGGGGGGGTATGAGCAGTTCTTC.

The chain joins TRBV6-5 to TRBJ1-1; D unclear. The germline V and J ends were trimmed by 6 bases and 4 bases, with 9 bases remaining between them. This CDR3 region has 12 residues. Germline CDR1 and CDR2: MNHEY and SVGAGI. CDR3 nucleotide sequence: TGTGCCAGCAGCCACGGCGGCACTGAAGCTTTCTTT. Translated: CASSHGGTEAFF.

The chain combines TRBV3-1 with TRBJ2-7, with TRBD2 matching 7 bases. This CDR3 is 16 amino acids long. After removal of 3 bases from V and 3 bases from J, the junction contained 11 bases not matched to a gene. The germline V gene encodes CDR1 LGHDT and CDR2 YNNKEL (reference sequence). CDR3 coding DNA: TGTGCCAGCAGCCATGCCATATGGCGGGGGTTCTACGAGCAGTACTTC. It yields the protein CASSHAIWRGFYEQYF.